These 9 T cell receptor beta chains came from one sample sequenced in a study of cytomegalovirus exposure and HLA in healthy donors. A multiplex PCR was run with 60 Vbeta primers and 13 Jbeta primers. The method was immunoSEQ multiplex PCR; TCRdb's version includes in-frame clones alone and lacks a portion of them. The table lists roughly 100,000 clones, around 10% of them singletons. Sequences were obtained from PBMCs. Every receptor here comes from a middle-aged man in good health and CMV-seropositive.

The rearrangement joins TRBV27 to TRBJ1-2; D ambiguous. Germline V gives CDR1 MNHEY, CDR2 SMNVEV (reference sequence). The germline V and J ends were trimmed by 3 bases and 0 bases, with 14 bases remaining between them. The CDR3 spans 16 residues. The CDR3 here is CASSFTLRDSNYGYTF. CDR3 DNA: TGTGCCAGCAGTTTCACGTTACGCGATTCTAACTATGGCTACACCTTC.

This chain uses TRBV28 with TRBJ2-2; 8 bases match TRBD1. The V and J ends lost 5 bases and 2 bases, in that order; junction bases with no gene match: 10. The germline V gene encodes CDR1 MDHEN and CDR2 SYDVKM. The CDR3 has 17 amino acids. Here the CDR3 reads CASSTRQGRINTGELFF. The CDR3 bases are TGTGCCAGCAGTACCCGACAGGGGAGGATTAACACCGGGGAGCTGTTTTTT.

This sequence joins TRBV19 and TRBJ2-5, with 13 bases fitting TRBD2. There are 18 residues in the CDR3. With 3 bases clipped from V and 4 bases from J, the junction kept 11 bases outside the gene matches. Germline V gene lookup returns CDR1 LNHDA and CDR2 SQIVND (reference sequence). The CDR3 DNA is TGTGCCAGTAGTATGAAACTAGCGGGAGGGCCTTTCTCAGAGACCCAGTACTTC. It translates to CASSMKLAGGPFSETQYF.

The sample holds a few counts of this clone. The rearrangement uses TRBV5-1 and TRBJ2-5; D possibly corresponds to TRBD1 (6 bases). CDR3 length: 14 amino acids. Looked up from germline, CDR1 is SGHRS and CDR2 is YFSETQ. Trimming left V 4 bases short and J 4 bases short, with 14 bases between. For the CDR3, the DNA is TGCGCCAGCAGCCCAGGGGATTTGGGAGAGACCCAGTACTTC. The encoded protein is CASSPGDLGETQYF.

This clone was counted a few times. The rearrangement links TRBV14 to TRBJ2-7; 8 nucleotides align to TRBD2. From germline, CDR1 is SGHDN and CDR2 FVKESK. Trimming at V came to 0 bases and at J to 3 bases, leaving 4 bases not matched to a gene. The CDR3 runs to 15 residues. This chain's CDR3 is CASSQDTSGFYEQYF. In DNA form, the CDR3 reads TGTGCCAGCAGCCAAGACACTAGCGGATTCTACGAGCAGTACTTC.

The J gene is TRBJ2-7, the V gene TRBV11-2, with 7 bases identical to TRBD1. CDR1 and CDR2 (germline): SGHAT, FQNNGV. Trimming cost V 1 base and J 3 bases; bases outside gene matches: 6. The CDR3 is 15 amino acids. CDR3 sequence: CASSLVGTANYEQYF. In nucleotides, the CDR3 is TGTGCCAGCAGCTTAGTTGGGACAGCCAACTACGAGCAGTACTTC.

The V and J genes are TRBV4-1 and TRBJ2-7, with unresolved D. The germline gives CDR1 MGHRA, CDR2 YSYEKL. V lost 1 base and J 6 bases, leaving 7 bases between the germline ends. This CDR3 region has 12 residues. This chain's CDR3 is CASSQGAVEQYF. The CDR3 DNA follows: TGCGCCAGCAGCCAAGGGGCAGTCGAGCAGTACTTC.

This clone appeared a few times. The chain carries TRBV28 and TRBJ2-6, with 7 bases lining up with TRBD1. With V trimmed by 5 bases and J by 0 bases, 4 bases remained unmatched. The CDR3 totals 16 residues. Germline CDR1 is MDHEN and CDR2 is SYDVKM. The CDR3 loop reads CASSTRQGSGANVLTF. The CDR3 DNA follows: TGTGCCAGCAGTACTAGACAGGGCTCTGGGGCCAACGTCCTGACTTTC.

V is TRBV28 and J is TRBJ1-5, with D tentatively TRBD1 (5 bases). This CDR3 comprises 16 residues. Per the germline V gene, CDR1 is MDHEN and CDR2 is SYDVKM. The V and J ends lost 5 bases and 2 bases respectively, with 16 bases between them. CDR3 loop: CASSTFGGAGNQPQHF. DNA of the CDR3: TGTGCCAGCAGTACCTTCGGGGGTGCGGGCAATCAGCCCCAGCATTTT.